A single sample gave rise to the 18 T cell receptor beta chains below, sequenced in a study of blood T cell repertoires in COVID-19. Profiled with immunoSEQ multiplex PCR; TCRdb holds only in-frame clones, not every one. The table includes about 220,000 clones, about four fifths detected once. Sequencing used PBMCs or T cells enriched from blood (not recorded which). Source of these receptors: a woman aged 60-70 years who had recovered from COVID-19.

The count of this clone is one. In nucleotides, the CDR3 is TGTGCCAGCAGCCAAGATGAAGGGAGAGAGGACGAGCAGTACTTC. Translation gives CASSQDEGREDEQYF. This chain uses TRBV14 with TRBJ2-7, with D possibly matching TRBD2 (5 bases). The germline V gene has CDR1 SGHDN and CDR2 FVKESK. Trimming left V 0 bases short and J 5 bases short, with 14 bases between. This CDR3 region has 15 residues.

Only a few counts were recorded for this clone. This rearrangement joins TRBV19 to TRBJ1-1; 7 bases agree with TRBD1. CDR3 size: 15 residues. Trimming at V came to 5 bases and at J to 6 bases, leaving 12 bases not matched to a gene. Looked up from germline, CDR1 is LNHDA and CDR2 is SQIVND (reference sequence). In DNA, the CDR3 is TGTGCCAGTAGTTCCAGGACAGGACCGGCGTCTGAAGCTTTCTTT. This translates into CASSSRTGPASEAFF.

This chain uses TRBV3-1 (or the pseudogene TRBV3-2) with TRBJ2-3; 10 bases line up with TRBD2. The germline gives CDR1 LGHDT, CDR2 YNNKEL (reference sequence). J lost 8 bases, V lost 0 bases, and 8 bases had no gene match. The CDR3 contains 16 residues. The CDR3 sequence is CASSQDQLAGMGTQYF. CDR3 bases: TGTGCCAGCAGCCAAGATCAACTAGCGGGGATGGGTACGCAGTATTTT.

The chain employs TRBV7-9 and TRBJ1-1; TRBD1 might be the D (6 bases). Trimming took 1 base from V and 8 from J, leaving 8 bases between them. The germline V gene has CDR1 SEHNR and CDR2 FQNEAQ (reference sequence). The length of the CDR3 is 12 residues. The CDR3 loop reads CASSLGTAEAFF. Here the CDR3 DNA reads TGTGCCAGCAGCTTAGGGACAGCCGAAGCTTTCTTT.

V and J are TRBV29-1 and TRBJ1-1; no definite D call. Deletions cut 5 bases from V and 3 bases from J, with 4 bases between. Looked up from germline, CDR1 is SQVTM and CDR2 is ANQGSEA. This CDR3 has 10 residues. CDR3 bases: TGCAGCGTTCGGTACACTGAAGCTTTCTTT. Translating it yields CSVRYTEAFF.

The chain couples TRBV9 to TRBJ1-2, with a possible D match to TRBD1 (6 bases). This CDR3 is 15 amino acids long. Looked up from germline, CDR1 is SGDLS and CDR2 is YYNGEE. With 3 bases removed from V and 8 bases from J, the gap between germline ends came to 20 bases. The CDR3 nucleotides are TGTGCCAGCAGCGGGTTAGGGGTGGGGGCAGGAGGCTACACCTTC. Translated, it gives CASSGLGVGAGGYTF.

The chain has TRBV6-5 and TRBJ1-1; TRBD1 agrees at 7 bases. J gave up 3 bases and V 5 bases, and 9 bases lay outside the gene matches. In germline, CDR1 is MNHEY, CDR2 SVGAGI. The CDR3 contains 15 residues. CDR3 DNA: TGTGCCAGCAGTCAAAGCGTTCAGGGGGACACTGAAGCTTTCTTT. It is translated as CASSQSVQGDTEAFF.

This chain uses TRBV7-2 with TRBJ1-3; 12 bases agree with TRBD1. This CDR3 contains 16 residues. The junction had 6 bases not matched to a gene; V was cut back by 5 bases and J by 4 bases. Germline V gene data show CDR1 as SGHTA and CDR2 as FQGNSA. CDR3 residues: CASSPGQGAFGNTIYF. The CDR3 DNA reads TGTGCCAGCAGCCCGGGACAGGGGGCGTTCGGAAACACCATATATTTT.

This clone has only one observation. This may stem from a read error, because a much larger clone lies one nucleotide away. The chain recombines TRBV6-5 with TRBJ2-7; D not resolved. The germline V gene has CDR1 MNHEY and CDR2 SVGAGI. V lost 6 bases and J lost 0, with 3 bases in between. The CDR3 consists of 11 residues. As DNA, the CDR3 is TGTGCCAGCAGCTTCTCCTACGAGCAGTACTTC. The encoded protein is CASSFSYEQYF.

The rearrangement uses TRBV19 and TRBJ1-4; 11 nucleotides line up with TRBD1. The germline CDR1 and CDR2 sequences are LNHDA and SQIVND (reference sequence). CDR3 length: 13 residues. V trimming: 9 bases; J trimming: 6 bases; junction bases outside the gene matches: 3. CDR3 sequence: CASRDRGDEKLFF. The CDR3 DNA reads TGTGCCAGCCGGGACAGGGGGGATGAAAAACTGTTTTTT.

V usage is TRBV3-1 (or the pseudogene TRBV3-2) and J usage is TRBJ2-2; D is uncertain. Germline V CDR1 and CDR2: LGHDT, YNNKEL (reference sequence). V dropped 4 bases and J dropped 8 bases, with 8 bases sitting between them. The CDR3 covers 12 residues. The CDR3 DNA sequence: TGTGCCAGCAGCCTTCCTAGGGGGGAGCTGTTTTTT. This codes for CASSLPRGELFF.

The gene calls are TRBV29-1 and TRBJ1-2, with 7 bases matching TRBD1. CDR1 is SQVTM and CDR2 is ANQGSEA in the germline V gene. Trimming cost V 3 bases and J 8 bases; bases outside gene matches: 3. This CDR3 comprises 11 residues. The chain's CDR3 is CSVEKGGGYTF. The CDR3 DNA reads as TGCAGCGTTGAGAAAGGGGGCGGCTACACCTTC. Looking up the rest from reference TRBV29-1 and TRBJ1-2 gives the full variable domain: SAVISQKPSRDICQRGTSLTIQCQVDSQVTMMFWYRQQPGQSLTLIATANQGSEATYESGFVIDKFPISRPNLTFSTLTVSNMSPEDSSIYLCSVEKGGGYTFGSGTRLTVV.

V and J are TRBV19 and TRBJ1-1, with no clear D. Germline CDR1 is LNHDA and CDR2 is SQIVND (reference sequence). CDR3 size: 14 residues. V was cut by 2 bases and J by 0 bases, with 7 bases left in between. CDR3 loop: CASSINAVNTEAFF. CDR3 DNA: TGTGCCAGTAGTATAAATGCGGTGAACACTGAAGCTTTCTTT.

This clone was seen only a few times. The chain is built from TRBV27 and TRBJ1-5, with TRBD1 matching 8 bases. The J segment lost 0 bases and the V segment lost 6 bases, leaving 4 bases of the junction unmatched. Germline-derived CDR1 and CDR2 are MNHEY and SMNVEV (reference sequence). There are 15 residues in the CDR3. The CDR3 DNA sequence: TGTGCCAGCAGCCTGGGGACAGGTAGCAATCAGCCCCAGCATTTT. It yields the protein CASSLGTGSNQPQHF.

The V and J genes are TRBV3-1 (or the pseudogene TRBV3-2) and TRBJ2-1, with D possibly being TRBD1 (6 bases). Trimming removed 0 bases from V and 6 bases from J, with 12 bases in between. This CDR3 has 15 residues. Germline CDR1 is LGHDT and CDR2 is YNNKEL (reference sequence). The CDR3, as DNA: TGTGCCAGCAGCCAAGATCGAAACAGGGTCAATGAGCAGTTCTTC. Residues: CASSQDRNRVNEQFF.

The chain couples TRBV9 to TRBJ2-3, with D tentatively TRBD2 (6 bases). The germline V gene encodes CDR1 SGDLS and CDR2 YYNGEE. The CDR3 is made up of 15 amino acids. With 3 bases removed from V and 5 bases from J, the gap between germline ends came to 16 bases. The CDR3 protein is CASSGDKLAGDTQYF. Written as DNA, the CDR3 is TGTGCCAGCAGCGGCGATAAACTAGCAGGAGATACGCAGTATTTT. The whole variable domain, remainder taken from reference TRBV9 and TRBJ2-3, is DSGVTQTPKHLITATGQRVTLRCSPRSGDLSVYWYQQSLDQGLQFLIQYYNGEERAKGNILERFSAQQFPDLHSELNLSSLELGDSALYFCASSGDKLAGDTQYFGPGTRLTVL.

Details on this clone: Other DNA sequences from this sample encode an identical CDR3 as well. The V and J genes are TRBV11-2 and TRBJ1-4; the match to TRBD1 covers 10 bases. Germline V gene sequence: CDR1 SGHAT, CDR2 FQNNGV. Unmatched junction bases numbered 8, after V lost 6 bases and J lost 7 bases. CDR3 length equals 15 residues. This CDR3 is CASSSDRGRGEKLFF. CDR3 bases: TGTGCCAGCAGTTCGGACAGGGGGAGGGGTGAAAAACTGTTTTTT.

The chain couples TRBV7-8 to TRBJ2-7; TRBD2 matches 9 bases. The germline V gene has CDR1 SGHVS and CDR2 FQNEAQ. This CDR3 contains 15 residues. V lost 1 base and J lost 6; bases outside the gene matches: 7. The CDR3 DNA sequence: TGTGCCAGCAGCTTAGGTGCGGGAGGGCCTGTCGAGCAGTACTTC. It translates to CASSLGAGGPVEQYF.